These T cell receptor beta chains were read from a single sample in a study of shared clonotypes between healthy human individuals. Clones were sequenced by immunoSEQ multiplex PCR, and TCRdb holds only the in-frame ones, with some missing. The profile shows more than 2 million clones, around 95% of them singletons. Sequenced sample: naive CD8+ T cells from PBMCs. The receptors were gathered from a man aged 18 to 29 in good health. Some clones in this sample may be carry-over from other donors' samples. The CDR3 runs from the conserved cysteine through the conserved F or W. Fields, in order: J gene, D gene, clone size, V gene, CDR3 protein, CDR3 DNA. D genes are given only for firm matches. Clone sizes are given selectively: once, few, many, or a class where the clone is expanded.

J: TRBJ2-5; D: -; size: -; V: TRBV11-2; CDR3: CASSSRTKQETQYF; DNA: TGTGCCAGCAGCTCCCGGACTAAACAAGAGACCCAGTACTTC
J: TRBJ1-2; D: TRBD1; size: -; V: TRBV5-6; CDR3: CASSYGTGDYGYTF; DNA: TGTGCCAGCAGCTACGGGACAGGGGACTATGGCTACACCTTC
J: TRBJ2-2; D: TRBD2; size: -; V: TRBV4-3; CDR3: CASSQDGRGSESGELFF; DNA: TGCGCCAGCAGCCAAGATGGGAGGGGTTCTGAGTCCGGGGAGCTGTTTTTT
J: TRBJ2-7; D: -; size: -; V: TRBV7-2; CDR3: CASSPSRDSYEQYF; DNA: TGTGCCAGCAGCCCAAGTCGAGATTCGTACGAGCAGTACTTC
J: TRBJ1-5; D: TRBD1; size: -; V: TRBV4-1; CDR3: CASSQADRGGQPQHF; DNA: TGCGCCAGCAGCCAGGCGGACAGGGGTGGACAGCCCCAGCATTTT
J: TRBJ2-3; D: TRBD1; size: -; V: TRBV7-3; CDR3: CASSSGGLRDSLTDTQYF; DNA: TGTGCCAGCAGCTCAGGGGGCCTAAGGGACTCGCTCACAGATACGCAGTATTTT
J: TRBJ2-7; D: TRBD2; size: -; V: TRBV5-4; CDR3: CASSSSGSSYEQYF; DNA: TGTGCCAGCAGCTCTAGCGGAAGCTCCTACGAGCAGTACTTC
J: TRBJ1-2; D: -; size: -; V: TRBV15; CDR3: CATSRGNRGGYTF; DNA: TGTGCCACCAGCAGAGGCAACCGGGGGGGCTACACCTTC
J: TRBJ2-3; D: TRBD1; size: -; V: TRBV7-9; CDR3: CASSVPRQGTADTQYF; DNA: TGTGCCAGCAGCGTACCTCGACAGGGTACCGCAGATACGCAGTATTTT
J: TRBJ1-1; D: -; size: once; V: TRBV18; CDR3: CASSLPGRNTEAFF; DNA: TGTGCCAGCTCTCTCCCCGGACGGAACACTGAAGCTTTCTTT
J: TRBJ2-1; D: TRBD2; size: -; V: TRBV6-1; CDR3: CASSGGRAPYNEQFF; DNA: TGTGCCAGCAGTGGGGGGAGGGCCCCCTACAATGAGCAGTTCTTC
J: TRBJ2-1; D: TRBD1; size: once; V: TRBV5-1; CDR3: CASSLVQGNEQFF; DNA: TGCGCCAGCAGCTTGGTACAGGGGAATGAGCAGTTCTTC
J: TRBJ2-2; D: -; size: -; V: TRBV27; CDR3: CASSLALSSTGELFF; DNA: TGTGCCAGCAGTTTGGCCCTATCCTCCACCGGGGAGCTGTTTTTT
J: TRBJ2-7; D: -; size: -; V: TRBV27; CDR3: CASSLLVFPYEQYF; DNA: TGTGCCAGCAGTTTATTGGTGTTTCCCTACGAGCAGTACTTC
J: TRBJ2-7; D: TRBD2; size: -; V: TRBV5-4; CDR3: CASSAGLAGGPIHEQYF; DNA: TGTGCCAGCAGCGCCGGACTAGCGGGAGGCCCTATCCACGAGCAGTACTTC
J: TRBJ2-3; D: TRBD2; size: -; V: TRBV27; CDR3: CASSALSWSGATDTQYF; DNA: TGTGCCAGCAGCGCGTTATCTTGGAGCGGGGCCACAGATACGCAGTATTTT
J: TRBJ2-2; D: -; size: -; V: TRBV10-1; CDR3: CASSNGGLTPGELFF; DNA: TGCGCCAGCAGTAACGGGGGCTTAACACCCGGGGAGCTGTTTTTT
J: TRBJ1-1; D: -; size: -; V: TRBV6-5; CDR3: CASSPGGTEAFF; DNA: TGTGCCAGCAGCCCCGGTGGCACTGAAGCTTTCTTT
J: TRBJ2-7; D: -; size: -; V: TRBV7-9; CDR3: CASSLAGAFYEQYF; DNA: TGTGCCAGCAGCTTAGCGGGGGCCTTCTACGAGCAGTACTTC
J: TRBJ2-2; D: -; size: once; V: TRBV19; CDR3: CASRDPDTGELFF; DNA: TGTGCCAGTAGGGATCCTGACACCGGGGAGCTGTTTTTT
J: TRBJ2-1; D: -; size: -; V: TRBV19; CDR3: CASSIVLPRYNEQFF; DNA: TGTGCCAGTAGTATAGTCCTTCCCCGTTACAATGAGCAGTTCTTC
J: TRBJ1-2; D: -; size: -; V: TRBV23-1; CDR3: CASRWGTSQKSTGGYTF; DNA: TGCGCCAGCAGGTGGGGCACTTCGCAAAAATCGACGGGTGGCTACACCTTC
J: TRBJ1-3; D: -; size: -; V: TRBV18; CDR3: CASSPPTRKPGNTIYF; DNA: TGTGCCAGCTCACCCCCGACCCGAAAGCCTGGAAACACCATATATTTT
J: TRBJ2-7; D: -; size: -; V: TRBV2; CDR3: CASSEGRDGHSYEQYF; DNA: TGTGCCAGCAGTGAAGGTCGGGACGGACACTCCTACGAGCAGTACTTC
J: TRBJ2-1; D: -; size: -; V: TRBV5-1; CDR3: CASSSSSKSDEQFF; DNA: TGCGCCAGCAGCTCCTCATCGAAGAGTGATGAGCAGTTCTTC
J: TRBJ2-7; D: TRBD2; size: -; V: TRBV11-3; CDR3: CASSPAGTSDSYEQYF; DNA: TGTGCCAGCAGCCCCGCCGGGACTAGCGACTCCTACGAGCAGTACTTC
J: TRBJ2-5; D: -; size: -; V: TRBV7-9; CDR3: CASSLGVPPPRETQYF; DNA: TGTGCCAGCAGCTTAGGGGTGCCTCCTCCCCGAGAGACCCAGTACTTC
J: TRBJ2-1; D: -; size: -; V: TRBV15; CDR3: CATSERSGSPNEQFF; DNA: TGTGCCACCAGCGAACGAAGTGGGTCCCCCAATGAGCAGTTCTTC
J: TRBJ1-1; D: -; size: -; V: TRBV4-3; CDR3: CASSQDLGAGTEAFF; DNA: TGCGCCAGCAGCCAAGATTTAGGGGCCGGGACTGAAGCTTTCTTT
J: TRBJ1-5; D: TRBD1; size: -; V: TRBV27; CDR3: CASSVLGGASSRGNQPQHF; DNA: TGTGCCAGCAGCGTCCTAGGGGGCGCGTCGTCCCGCGGCAATCAGCCCCAGCATTTT
J: TRBJ2-7; D: -; size: -; V: TRBV4-1; CDR3: CASSQDLSYEQYF; DNA: TGCGCCAGCAGCCAAGATCTGTCCTACGAGCAGTACTTC
J: TRBJ2-3; D: -; size: -; V: TRBV9; CDR3: CASSEDSGVSTDTQYF; DNA: TGTGCCAGCAGCGAGGACTCAGGGGTGAGCACAGATACGCAGTATTTT
J: TRBJ2-2; D: -; size: -; V: TRBV9; CDR3: CASSVGRPLAGELFF; DNA: TGTGCCAGCAGCGTAGGTAGACCGCTCGCCGGGGAGCTGTTTTTT
J: TRBJ1-1; D: -; size: -; V: TRBV19; CDR3: CASSTIDILNTEAFF; DNA: TGTGCCAGTAGTACAATCGACATCTTGAACACTGAAGCTTTCTTT
J: TRBJ2-7; D: -; size: -; V: TRBV9; CDR3: CASSVGSFSYEQYF; DNA: TGTGCCAGCAGCGTAGGATCATTCTCCTACGAGCAGTACTTC
J: TRBJ1-1; D: -; size: -; V: TRBV9; CDR3: CASSEMGHLDTEAFF; DNA: TGTGCCAGCAGCGAGATGGGACACTTGGACACTGAAGCTTTCTTT
J: TRBJ2-7; D: -; size: -; V: TRBV19; CDR3: CASSMGRDQFYEQYF; DNA: TGTGCCAGTAGTATGGGGCGGGACCAATTCTACGAGCAGTACTTC
J: TRBJ2-1; D: TRBD2; size: -; V: TRBV7-2; CDR3: CASSLSAGGTYNEQFF; DNA: TGTGCCAGCAGCTTAAGTGCGGGAGGAACCTACAATGAGCAGTTCTTC
J: TRBJ2-7; D: TRBD2; size: -; V: TRBV6-1; CDR3: CASRDQLAFMYEQYF; DNA: TGTGCCAGCAGGGACCAACTAGCGTTCATGTACGAGCAGTACTTC
J: TRBJ2-7; D: TRBD2; size: -; V: TRBV4-2; CDR3: CASSQDRVFLADPYEQYF; DNA: TGTGCCAGCAGCCAAGATCGAGTTTTCCTAGCGGACCCCTACGAGCAGTACTTC